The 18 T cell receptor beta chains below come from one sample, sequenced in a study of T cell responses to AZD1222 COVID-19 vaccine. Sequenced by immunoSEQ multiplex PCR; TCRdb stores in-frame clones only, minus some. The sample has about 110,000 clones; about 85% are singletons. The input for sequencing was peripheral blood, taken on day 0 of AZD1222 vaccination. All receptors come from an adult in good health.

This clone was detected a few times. DNA of the CDR3: TGTGCCAGCAGTCCAGGGACGGAGGGCTCACCCCTCCACTTT. Its protein product is CASSPGTEGSPLHF. The chain joins TRBV6-2 or TRBV6-3 to TRBJ1-6, with D possibly TRBD1 on 5 matching bases. The CDR3 contains 14 residues. The germline gives CDR1 MNHEY, CDR2 SVGEGT. V was shortened by 5 bases and J by 10 bases, with 15 bases between the two germline ends.

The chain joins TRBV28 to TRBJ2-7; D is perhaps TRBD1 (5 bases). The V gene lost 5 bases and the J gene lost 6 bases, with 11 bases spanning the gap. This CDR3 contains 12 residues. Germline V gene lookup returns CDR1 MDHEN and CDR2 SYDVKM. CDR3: CASSNQGGEQYF. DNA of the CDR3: TGTGCCAGCAGTAACCAGGGTGGCGAGCAGTACTTC.

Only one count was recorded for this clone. CDR3 nucleotides: TGCGCCAGCGAGGGTGGAGGGGGCACCGGGGAGCTGTTTTTT. The encoded protein is CASEGGGGTGELFF. The chain recombines TRBV5-1 with TRBJ2-2, with D perhaps TRBD1 or TRBD2 (6 bases each). Germline values: CDR1 SGHRS, CDR2 YFSETQ. The CDR3 extends over 14 amino acids. Trimming removed 7 bases at V and 4 bases at J, with 14 bases between.

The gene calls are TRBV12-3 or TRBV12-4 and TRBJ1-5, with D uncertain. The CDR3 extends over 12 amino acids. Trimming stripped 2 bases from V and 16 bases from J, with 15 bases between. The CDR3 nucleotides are TGTGCCAGCAGTTTAAAAGACGCCAGGTGCCATTTT. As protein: CASSLKDARCHF.

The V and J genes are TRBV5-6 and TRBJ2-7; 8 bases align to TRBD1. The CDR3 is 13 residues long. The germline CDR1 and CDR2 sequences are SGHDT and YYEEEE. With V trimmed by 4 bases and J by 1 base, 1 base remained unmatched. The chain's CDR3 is CASSGDRSYEQYF. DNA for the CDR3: TGTGCCAGCAGCGGGGACAGGTCCTACGAGCAGTACTTC.

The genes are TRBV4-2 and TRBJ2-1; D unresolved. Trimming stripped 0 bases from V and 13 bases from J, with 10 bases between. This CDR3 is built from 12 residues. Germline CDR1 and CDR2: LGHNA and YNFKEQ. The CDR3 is CASSQDRNSQFF. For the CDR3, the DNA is TGTGCCAGCAGCCAAGATCGGAACTCCCAGTTCTTC.

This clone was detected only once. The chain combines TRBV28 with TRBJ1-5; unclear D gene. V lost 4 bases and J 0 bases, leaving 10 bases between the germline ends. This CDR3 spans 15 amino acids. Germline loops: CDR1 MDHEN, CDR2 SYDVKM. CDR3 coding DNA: TGTGCCAGCAGTTCCGTCCCGAATAGCAATCAGCCCCAGCATTTT. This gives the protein CASSSVPNSNQPQHF.

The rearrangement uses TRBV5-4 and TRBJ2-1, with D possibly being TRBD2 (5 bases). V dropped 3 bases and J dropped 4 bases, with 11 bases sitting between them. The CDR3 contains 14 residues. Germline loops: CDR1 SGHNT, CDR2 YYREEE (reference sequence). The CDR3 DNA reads TGTGCCAGCAGCTCGGCGGGCCTTTACAATGAGCAGTTCTTC. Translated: CASSSAGLYNEQFF. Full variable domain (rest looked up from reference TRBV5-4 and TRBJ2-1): ETGVTQSPTHLIKTRGQQVTLRCSSQSGHNTVSWYQQALGQGPQFIFQYYREEENGRGNFPPRFSGLQFPNYSSELNVNALELDDSALYLCASSSAGLYNEQFFGPGTRLTVL.

The CDR3, as DNA: TGTGCCAGCAGCTTGAGAGGTGACAGCTCCTACGAGCAGTACTTC. As protein: CASSLRGDSSYEQYF. The chain employs TRBV5-5 and TRBJ2-7; perhaps TRBD1 as D (5 bases). Trimming left V 1 base short and J 0 bases short, with 11 bases between. Germline V gene sequence: CDR1 SGHKS, CDR2 YYEKEE (reference sequence). This CDR3 is 15 amino acids long. The whole variable domain, filled in from reference TRBV5-5 and TRBJ2-7, reads DAGVTQSPTHLIKTRGQQVTLRCSPISGHKSVSWYQQVLGQGPQFIFQYYEKEERGRGNFPDRFSARQFPNYSSELNVNALLLGDSALYLCASSLRGDSSYEQYFGPGTRLTVT.

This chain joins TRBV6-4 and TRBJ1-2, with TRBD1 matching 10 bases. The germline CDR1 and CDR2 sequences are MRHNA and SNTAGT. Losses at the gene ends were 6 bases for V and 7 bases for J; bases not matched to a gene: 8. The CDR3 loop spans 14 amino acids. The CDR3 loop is CASSPARDRGGYTF. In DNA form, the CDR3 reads TGTGCCAGCAGCCCCGCCCGGGACAGGGGTGGCTACACCTTC.

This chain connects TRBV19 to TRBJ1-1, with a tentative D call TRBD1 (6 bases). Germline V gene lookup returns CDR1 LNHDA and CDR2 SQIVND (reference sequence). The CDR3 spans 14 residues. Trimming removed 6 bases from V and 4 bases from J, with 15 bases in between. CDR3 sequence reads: CASRPGHLSTEAFF. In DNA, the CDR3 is TGTGCCAGTAGGCCGGGACACTTGAGCACTGAAGCTTTCTTT.

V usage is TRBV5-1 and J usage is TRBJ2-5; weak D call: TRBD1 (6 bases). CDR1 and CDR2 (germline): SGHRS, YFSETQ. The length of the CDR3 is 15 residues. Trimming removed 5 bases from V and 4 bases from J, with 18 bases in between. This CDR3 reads CASRDIRKGGETQYF. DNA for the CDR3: TGCGCCAGCAGGGACATTAGGAAAGGGGGAGAGACCCAGTACTTC.

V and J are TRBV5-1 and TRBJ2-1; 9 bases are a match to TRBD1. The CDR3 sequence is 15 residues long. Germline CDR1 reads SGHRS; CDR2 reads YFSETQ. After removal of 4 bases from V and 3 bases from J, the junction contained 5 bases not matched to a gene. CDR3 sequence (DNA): TGCGCCAGCAGCGTACGGGACAGGGACTACAATGAGCAGTTCTTC. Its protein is CASSVRDRDYNEQFF.

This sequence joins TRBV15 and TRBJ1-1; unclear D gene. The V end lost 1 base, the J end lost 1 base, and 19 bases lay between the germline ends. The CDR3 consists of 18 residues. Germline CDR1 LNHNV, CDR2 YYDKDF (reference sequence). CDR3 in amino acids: CATSRAAMPKMANTEAFF. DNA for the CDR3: TGTGCCACCAGCAGAGCCGCTATGCCAAAAATGGCGAACACTGAAGCTTTCTTT.

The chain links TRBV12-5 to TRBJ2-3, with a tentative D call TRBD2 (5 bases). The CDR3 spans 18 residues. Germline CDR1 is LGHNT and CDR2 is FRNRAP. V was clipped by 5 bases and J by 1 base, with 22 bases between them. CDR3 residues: CASGRARLGGSGTDTQYF. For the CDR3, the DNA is TGTGCTAGTGGTCGCGCGCGGTTGGGTGGGAGCGGCACAGATACGCAGTATTTT.

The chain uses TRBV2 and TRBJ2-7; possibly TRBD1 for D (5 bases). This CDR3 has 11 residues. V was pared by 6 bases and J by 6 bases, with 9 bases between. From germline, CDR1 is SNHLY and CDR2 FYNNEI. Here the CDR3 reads CASSQGAEQYF. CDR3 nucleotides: TGTGCCAGCAGCCAGGGTGCCGAGCAGTACTTC. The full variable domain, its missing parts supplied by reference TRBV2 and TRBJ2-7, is EPEVTQTPSHQVTQMGQEVILRCVPISNHLYFYWYRQILGQKVEFLVSFYNNEISEKSEIFDDQFSVERPDGSNFTLKIRSTKLEDSAMYFCASSQGAEQYFGPGTRLTVT.

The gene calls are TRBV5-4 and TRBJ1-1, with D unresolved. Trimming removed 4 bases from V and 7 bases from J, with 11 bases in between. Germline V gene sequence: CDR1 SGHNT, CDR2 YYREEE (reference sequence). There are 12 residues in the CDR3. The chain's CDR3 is CASSDRTDEAFF. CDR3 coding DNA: TGTGCCAGCAGCGACCGGACGGATGAAGCTTTCTTT.

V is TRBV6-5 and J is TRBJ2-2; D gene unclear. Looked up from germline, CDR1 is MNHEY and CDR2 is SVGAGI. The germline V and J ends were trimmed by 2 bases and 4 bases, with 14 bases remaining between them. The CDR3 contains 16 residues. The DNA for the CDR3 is TGTGCCAGCAGTTACGGTAGCCCTCCGGTCACCGGGGAGCTGTTTTTT. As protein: CASSYGSPPVTGELFF.